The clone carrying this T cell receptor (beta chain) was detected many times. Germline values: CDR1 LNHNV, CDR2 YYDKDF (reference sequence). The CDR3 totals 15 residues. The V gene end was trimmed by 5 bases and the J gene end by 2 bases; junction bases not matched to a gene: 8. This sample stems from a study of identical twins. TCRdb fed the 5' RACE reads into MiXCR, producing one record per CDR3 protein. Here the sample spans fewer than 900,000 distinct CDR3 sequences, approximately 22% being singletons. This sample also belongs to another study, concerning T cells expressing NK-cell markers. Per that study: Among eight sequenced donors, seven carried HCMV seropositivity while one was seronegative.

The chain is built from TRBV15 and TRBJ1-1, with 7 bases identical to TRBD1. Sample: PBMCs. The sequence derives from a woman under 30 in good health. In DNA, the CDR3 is TGTGCCACCAGCGGGGGAAGGGGGCTAAACACTGAAGCTTTCTTT. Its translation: CATSGGRGLNTEAFF. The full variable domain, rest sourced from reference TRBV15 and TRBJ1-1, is DAMVIQNPRYQVTQFGKPVTLSCSQTLNHNVMYWYQQKSSQAPKLLFHYYDKDFNNEADTPDNFQSRRPNTSFCFLDIRSPGLGDTAMYLCATSGGRGLNTEAFFGQGTRLTVV.